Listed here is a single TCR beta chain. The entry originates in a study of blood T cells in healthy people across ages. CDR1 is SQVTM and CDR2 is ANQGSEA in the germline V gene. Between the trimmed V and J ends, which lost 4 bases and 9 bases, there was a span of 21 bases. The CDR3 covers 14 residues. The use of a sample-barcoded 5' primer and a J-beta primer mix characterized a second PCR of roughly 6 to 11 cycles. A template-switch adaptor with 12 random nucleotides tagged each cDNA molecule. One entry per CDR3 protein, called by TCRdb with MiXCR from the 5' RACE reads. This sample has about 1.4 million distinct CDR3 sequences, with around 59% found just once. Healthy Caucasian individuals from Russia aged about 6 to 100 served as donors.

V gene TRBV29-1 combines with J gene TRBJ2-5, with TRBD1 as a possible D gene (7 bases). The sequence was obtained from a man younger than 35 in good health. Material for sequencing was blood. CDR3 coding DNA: TGCAGCGTTGCGAGAACAGGGGTCAGGGAGGCCCAGTACTTC. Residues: CSVARTGVREAQYF.